This T cell receptor (beta chain) came from a study of blood T cell repertoires in COVID-19. Germline V gene sequence: CDR1 MDHEN, CDR2 SYDVKM. The V segment lost 2 bases and the J segment 3 bases; nucleotides outside the gene matches: 4. The CDR3 has 17 residues. Profiled with immunoSEQ multiplex PCR; TCRdb holds only in-frame clones, not every one. This sample has roughly 230,000 clones; 80% to 85% occur once, and the top ten carry around 3.7%. The gene calls are TRBV28 and TRBJ2-6; TRBD1 aligns across 10 bases. The sample comprised PBMCs or T cells enriched from blood (not recorded which). The TCR sequence derives from a man in his forties or fifties who had recovered from COVID-19. CDR3 region: CASSLRTGGDGANVLTF. CDR3 nucleotide sequence: TGTGCCAGCAGTTTAAGGACAGGGGGTGATGGGGCCAACGTCCTGACTTTC.